A single sample gave rise to the 2 T cell receptor beta chains below, sequenced in a study of T cells in women clearing cervical HPV infection. The assay was immunoSEQ multiplex PCR, and TCRdb's table has in-frame clones only and misses some. Here the sample table reports 11,000 or so clones. Sequencing input: blood buffy coat. Every receptor here comes from a woman between 18 and 75 years old with a cervical HPV16 infection that either progressed to CIN3+ or cleared (not recorded which).

Details on this clone: Read coverage stops 3 residues before the CDR3 terminus; the germline J gene supplies the remainder. The chain carries TRBV29-1 and TRBJ2-2; 7 positions match TRBD2. The CDR3 sequence is 14 residues long. The J segment lost 1 base and the V segment lost 6 bases, leaving 5 bases of the junction unmatched. Per the germline V gene, CDR1 is SQVTM and CDR2 is ANQGSEA. The sequenced CDR3 bases are TGCAGCGTCCAAGGGGAGGGGAACACCGGGGAG. It encodes CSVQGEGNTGE. The full-length CDR3 reads as CSVQGEGNTGELFF.

The covered CDR3 bases are TGTGCCAGCAGTGACTTTACAGCCCTCTATGGC. This encodes CASSDFTALYG. The whole CDR3 sequence is CASSDFTALYGYTF. The V gene is TRBV6-1, the J gene TRBJ1-2; D gene unclear. The read comes to an end 3 residues before the CDR3 does, leaving the germline J gene to fill in the end. The germline V gene has CDR1 MNHNS and CDR2 SASEGT. The CDR3 spans 14 residues. V lost 3 bases, J lost 4 bases, and 12 bases lay in between.